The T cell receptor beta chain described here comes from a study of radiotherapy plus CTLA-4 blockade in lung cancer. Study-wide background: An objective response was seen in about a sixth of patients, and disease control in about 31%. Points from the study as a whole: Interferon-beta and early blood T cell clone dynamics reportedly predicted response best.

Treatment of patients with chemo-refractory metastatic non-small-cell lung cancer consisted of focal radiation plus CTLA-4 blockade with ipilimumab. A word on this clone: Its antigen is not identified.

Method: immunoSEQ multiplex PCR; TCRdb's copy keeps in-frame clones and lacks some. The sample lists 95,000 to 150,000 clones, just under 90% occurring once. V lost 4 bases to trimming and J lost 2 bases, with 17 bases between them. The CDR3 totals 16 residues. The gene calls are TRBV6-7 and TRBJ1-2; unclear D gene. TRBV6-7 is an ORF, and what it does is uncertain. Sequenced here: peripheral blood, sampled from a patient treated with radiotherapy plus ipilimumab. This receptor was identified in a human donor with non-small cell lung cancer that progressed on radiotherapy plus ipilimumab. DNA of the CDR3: TGTGCCAGCAGTTTGGCACGGCCCCAAGGGAACTATGGCTACACCTTC. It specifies CASSLARPQGNYGYTF.